Detailed here is one TCR beta chain. The data originate from a study of blood T cell repertoires in COVID-19. About the research overall: Specimens from acute and convalescent COVID-19 originated in the United States, Italy and Spain. T cells, B-cell-depleted T cells, or PBMCs provided the cDNA or gDNA that served as material.

Original processing methods: For nucleated cells, counts were estimated from reference gene primer amplification. The protocol was immunoSEQ multiplex PCR, while the TCRdb copy is restricted to in-frame clones and leaves out a portion. That table is the source of V, J and clone size, and D and trimming were worked out from the DNA. Of about 64,000 clones in the sample, over 75% were seen once. The CDR3 spans 14 residues. After removal of 8 bases from V and 12 bases from J, the junction contained 11 bases not matched to a gene. Germline V gives CDR1 ENHRY, CDR2 SYGVKD. The origin of this receptor is a man older than 75 with acute or convalescent COVID-19. The chain joins TRBV10-3 to TRBJ1-6; 9 bases are shared with TRBD1. Source material: peripheral blood. For the CDR3, the DNA is TGTGCCATCGGGACAGGGATTGGTGACTTACCCCTCCACTTT. This sequence encodes CAIGTGIGDLPLHF.